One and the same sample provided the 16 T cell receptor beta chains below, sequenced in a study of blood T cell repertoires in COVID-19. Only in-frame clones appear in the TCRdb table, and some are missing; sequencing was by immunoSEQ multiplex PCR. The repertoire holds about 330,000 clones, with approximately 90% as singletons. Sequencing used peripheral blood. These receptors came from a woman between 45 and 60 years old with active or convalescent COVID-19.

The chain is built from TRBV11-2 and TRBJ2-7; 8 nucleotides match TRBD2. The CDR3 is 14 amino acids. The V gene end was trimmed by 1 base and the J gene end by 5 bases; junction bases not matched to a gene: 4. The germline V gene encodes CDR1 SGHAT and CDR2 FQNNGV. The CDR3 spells CASSLGTTSDEQYF. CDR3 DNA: TGTGCCAGCAGCTTAGGGACGACTAGCGACGAGCAGTACTTC.

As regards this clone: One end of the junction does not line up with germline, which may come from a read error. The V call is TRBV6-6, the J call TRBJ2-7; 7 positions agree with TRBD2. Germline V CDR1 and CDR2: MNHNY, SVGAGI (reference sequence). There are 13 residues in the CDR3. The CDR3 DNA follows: TGTGCCTGCAGAAGCGGGGCCTACTACGAGCAGTACTTC. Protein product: CACRSGAYYEQYF.

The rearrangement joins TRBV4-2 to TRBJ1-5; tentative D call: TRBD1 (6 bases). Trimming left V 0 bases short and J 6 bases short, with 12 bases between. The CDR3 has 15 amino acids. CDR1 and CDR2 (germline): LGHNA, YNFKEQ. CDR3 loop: CASSQDFSQGQPQHF. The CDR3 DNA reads TGTGCCAGCAGCCAAGACTTTTCACAGGGTCAGCCCCAGCATTTT.

The CDR3 region has the DNA TGTGCCAGCAGCTCTAGGCGGACTAGTGCTGATACGCAGTATTTT. Its protein product is CASSSRRTSADTQYF. The rearrangement links TRBV7-2 to TRBJ2-3; 7 bases match TRBD2. This CDR3 has 15 residues. The germline gives CDR1 SGHTA, CDR2 FQGNSA. Trimming took 4 bases from V and 6 from J; bases not matched to a gene: 10.

The CDR3 region has the DNA TGCGCCAGCAGCGCGAGTTGGACAGGGGATCCTGAAGCTTTCTTT. Protein: CASSASWTGDPEAFF. This chain links TRBV4-1 with TRBJ1-1; 9 positions match TRBD1. The V gene's germline CDR1 is MGHRA and CDR2 YSYEKL. This CDR3 region has 15 residues. V was clipped by 5 bases and J by 6 bases; unmatched bases: 10.

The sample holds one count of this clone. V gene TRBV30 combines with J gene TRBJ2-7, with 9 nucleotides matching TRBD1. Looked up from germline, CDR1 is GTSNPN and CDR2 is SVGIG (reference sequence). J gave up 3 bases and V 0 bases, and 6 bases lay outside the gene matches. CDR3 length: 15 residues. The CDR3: CAWSVGTGRYYEQYF. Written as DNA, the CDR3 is TGTGCCTGGAGTGTAGGGACAGGGCGATACTACGAGCAGTACTTC.

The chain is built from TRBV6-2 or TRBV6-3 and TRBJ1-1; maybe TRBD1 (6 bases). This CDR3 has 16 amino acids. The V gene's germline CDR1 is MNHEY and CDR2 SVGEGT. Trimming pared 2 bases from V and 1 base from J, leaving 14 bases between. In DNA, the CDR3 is TGTGCCAGCAGTTACCCCTCTACAGGGAAGAACACTGAAGCTTTCTTT. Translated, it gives CASSYPSTGKNTEAFF.

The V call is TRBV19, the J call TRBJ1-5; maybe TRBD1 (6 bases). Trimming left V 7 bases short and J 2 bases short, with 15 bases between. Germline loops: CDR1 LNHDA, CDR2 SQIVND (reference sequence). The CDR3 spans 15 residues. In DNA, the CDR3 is TGTGCCAGTACCCAGAACAGGGCGGGCAATCAGCCCCAGCATTTT. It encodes CASTQNRAGNQPQHF.

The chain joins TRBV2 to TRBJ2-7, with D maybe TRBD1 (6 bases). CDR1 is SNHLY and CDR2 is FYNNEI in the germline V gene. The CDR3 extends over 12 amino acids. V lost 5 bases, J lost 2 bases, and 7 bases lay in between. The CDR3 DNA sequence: TGTGCCAGCAGTCGGACAGCCTACGAGCAGTACTTC. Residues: CASSRTAYEQYF.

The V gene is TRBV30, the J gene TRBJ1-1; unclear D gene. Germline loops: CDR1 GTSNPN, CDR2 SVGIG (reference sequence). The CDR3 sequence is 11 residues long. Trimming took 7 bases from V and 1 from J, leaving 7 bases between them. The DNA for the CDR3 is TGTGCCTACAACAGGAACACTGAAGCTTTCTTT. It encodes CAYNRNTEAFF.

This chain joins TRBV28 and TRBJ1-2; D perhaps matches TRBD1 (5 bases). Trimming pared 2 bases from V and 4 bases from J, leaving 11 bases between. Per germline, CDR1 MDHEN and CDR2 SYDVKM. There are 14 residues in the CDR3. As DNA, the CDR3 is TGTGCCAGCAGTTTAGGGGCAGGATCCTATGGCTACACCTTC. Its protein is CASSLGAGSYGYTF.

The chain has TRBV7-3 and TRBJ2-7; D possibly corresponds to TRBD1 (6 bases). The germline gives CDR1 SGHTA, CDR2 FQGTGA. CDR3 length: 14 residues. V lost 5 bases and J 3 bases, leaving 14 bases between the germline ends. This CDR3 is CASSQGGQGYEQYF. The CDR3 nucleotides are TGTGCCAGCAGCCAAGGGGGACAAGGCTACGAGCAGTACTTC.

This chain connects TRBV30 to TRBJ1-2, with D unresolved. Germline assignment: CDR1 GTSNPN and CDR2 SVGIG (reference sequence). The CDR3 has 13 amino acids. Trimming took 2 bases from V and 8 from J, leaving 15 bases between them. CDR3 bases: TGTGCCTGGAGTTCCAGGAACGCCGTCGGCTACACCTTC. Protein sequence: CAWSSRNAVGYTF.

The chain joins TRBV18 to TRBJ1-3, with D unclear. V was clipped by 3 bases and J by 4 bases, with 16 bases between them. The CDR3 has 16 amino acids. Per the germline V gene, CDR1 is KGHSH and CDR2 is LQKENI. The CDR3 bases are TGTGCCAGCTCACCTCCTTCTAGTAAGTCCGGAAACACCATATATTTT. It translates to CASSPPSSKSGNTIYF.

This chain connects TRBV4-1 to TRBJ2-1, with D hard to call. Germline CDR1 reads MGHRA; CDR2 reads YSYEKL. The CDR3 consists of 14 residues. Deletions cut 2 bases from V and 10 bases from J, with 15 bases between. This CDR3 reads CASSQLPLIQEQFF. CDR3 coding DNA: TGCGCCAGCAGCCAACTCCCATTGATCCAGGAGCAGTTCTTC.

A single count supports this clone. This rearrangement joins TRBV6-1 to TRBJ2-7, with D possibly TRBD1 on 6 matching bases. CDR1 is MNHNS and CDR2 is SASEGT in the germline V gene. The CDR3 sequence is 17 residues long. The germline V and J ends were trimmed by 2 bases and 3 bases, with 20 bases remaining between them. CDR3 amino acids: CASSEWTAPGRNYEQYF. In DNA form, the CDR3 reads TGTGCCAGCAGTGAATGGACAGCCCCGGGACGGAACTACGAGCAGTACTTC.